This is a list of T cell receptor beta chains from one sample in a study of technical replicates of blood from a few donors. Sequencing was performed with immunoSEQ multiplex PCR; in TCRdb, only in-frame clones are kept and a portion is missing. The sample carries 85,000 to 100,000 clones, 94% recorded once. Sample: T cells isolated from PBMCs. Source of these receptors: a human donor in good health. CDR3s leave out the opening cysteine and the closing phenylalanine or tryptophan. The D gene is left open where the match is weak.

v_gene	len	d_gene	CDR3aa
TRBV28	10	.	ASSLNNQPQH
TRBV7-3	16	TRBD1	ASSLTPTGAAGANVLT
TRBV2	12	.	ARDRDPGGNIQY
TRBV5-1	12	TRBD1	ASSLGTGGYEQY
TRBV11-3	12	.	ASSTPSYEETQY
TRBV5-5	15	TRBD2	ASSLVTSGGGNNEQF
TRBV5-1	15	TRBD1	ASRYTGTGYRFTEAF
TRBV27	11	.	ASSLGGTYEQY
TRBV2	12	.	ARSSIGVQETQY
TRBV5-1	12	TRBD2	ASSVAGDRYEQY
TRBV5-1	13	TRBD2	ASSFTGGGGDIQY
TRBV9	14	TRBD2	ASSVGTSGSQDTQY
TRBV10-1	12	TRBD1	ASSGTGANYGYT
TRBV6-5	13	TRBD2	ASSIRGGASDTQY
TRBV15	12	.	ATSRDRGSYEQY
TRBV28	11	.	ASSLGEVMEQF
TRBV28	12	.	ASSFPERGTEAF
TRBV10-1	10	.	ASGGNTGELF
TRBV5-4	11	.	ASSFQWQDGYT
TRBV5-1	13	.	ASSPVAGLGQPQH
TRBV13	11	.	ASSLQGRNEQF
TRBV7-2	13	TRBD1	ASSRDRGGGNTIY
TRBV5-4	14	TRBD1	ASSPPRTGKDNEQF
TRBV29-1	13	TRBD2	SVARGLAGFGEQF
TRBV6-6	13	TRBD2	ASSLGLGAFGEQF
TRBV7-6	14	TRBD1	ASSPIWTGAKNEQF